The clone carrying this TCR beta chain was detected many times. V dropped 2 bases and J dropped 4 bases, with 12 bases sitting between them. This CDR3 contains 14 residues. CDR1 and CDR2 from the germline V gene are KGHSH and LQKENI. BIOMED2 TRB-A/B primer pools were used in multiplex TRB PCR. Each CDR3 protein gets one entry after TCRdb re-called the multiplex PCR reads with MiXCR. The sample shows more than 9,500 distinct CDR3 sequences, roughly 30% of them seen only once. The sample originates from a study of T and B cells in COVID-19 patients. Blood genomic DNA input for TRB amplification was 250-500 ng.

J is TRBJ2-7 and V is TRBV18, with D uncertain. The sequenced sample consisted of blood. This TCR was recovered from a human donor who had recovered from COVID-19. CDR3 DNA: TGTGCCAGCTCACCAAGGAACACCATATACGAGCAGTACTTC. Protein: CASSPRNTIYEQYF.